These 31 T cell receptor beta chains came from one sample sequenced in a study of blood T cell repertoires in COVID-19. The method was immunoSEQ multiplex PCR; TCRdb's version includes in-frame clones alone and lacks a portion of them. The data hold tens of thousands of clones, with around 86% observed a single time. The sequencing input was peripheral blood. The receptor set was obtained from a man aged 45-60 years with active COVID-19.

In nucleotides, the CDR3 is TGTGCCAGCAGCCGCGCGGCAGGGGCACCCTACGAGCAGTACTTC. This codes for CASSRAAGAPYEQYF. The chain joins TRBV7-3 to TRBJ2-7; D possibly corresponds to TRBD1 (6 bases). This CDR3 spans 15 amino acids. Trimming removed 5 bases at V and 2 bases at J, with 16 bases between. Germline V gene lookup returns CDR1 SGHTA and CDR2 FQGTGA. Supplemented by reference TRBV7-3 and TRBJ2-7, the full variable domain reads GAGVSQTPSNKVTEKGKYVELRCDPISGHTALYWYRQSLGQGPEFLIYFQGTGAADDSGLPNDRFFAVRPEGSVSTLKIQRTERGDSAVYLCASSRAAGAPYEQYFGPGTRLTVT.

J is TRBJ2-5 and V is TRBV5-1; D is undetermined. Germline CDR1 reads SGHRS; CDR2 reads YFSETQ. This CDR3 has 12 amino acids. V was cut by 0 bases and J by 4 bases, with 4 bases left in between. For the CDR3, the DNA is TGCGCCAGCAGCTTGGGACTAGAGACCCAGTACTTC. It is translated as CASSLGLETQYF.

The V call is TRBV19, the J call TRBJ2-4; D remains ambiguous. In germline, CDR1 is LNHDA, CDR2 SQIVND (reference sequence). CDR3 length: 12 amino acids. Trimming shortened V by 3 bases and J by 7 bases, and 7 bases separated the two germline ends. CDR3 region: CASSIIGNIQYF. The CDR3 region has the DNA TGTGCCAGTAGTATCATCGGTAACATTCAGTACTTC.

The count of this clone is one. The CDR3 protein is CASSLGQASYEQYF. The CDR3 DNA is TGTGCCAGCAGCTTAGGACAGGCGTCCTACGAGCAGTACTTC. The chain uses TRBV11-3 and TRBJ2-7; maybe TRBD1 (6 bases). Germline loops: CDR1 SGHNT, CDR2 YENEEA. V lost 1 base and J 1 base, leaving 8 bases between the germline ends. This CDR3 spans 14 amino acids.

The rearrangement joins TRBV12-1 to TRBJ1-3; the table's D call, TRBD1, has no DNA check behind it. TRBV12-1 is designated a pseudogene. CDR3 size: 17 residues. CDR3 in DNA: TGTGCCAGCAGCGGAACCGGGACACCCTACTCTGGAAACACCATATATTTT. Amino acids: CASSGTGTPYSGNTIYF.

The chain couples TRBV5-6 to TRBJ1-2; 7 bases fit TRBD1. V lost 0 bases to trimming and J lost 4 bases; unmatched junction nucleotides: 3. The CDR3 consists of 14 residues. Germline loops: CDR1 SGHDT, CDR2 YYEEEE. The CDR3 DNA reads TGTGCCAGCAGCTTGGGACAGGGTGGCTATGGCTACACCTTC. It is translated as CASSLGQGGYGYTF.

V and J are TRBV27 and TRBJ2-7, with TRBD1 matching 9 bases. The length of the CDR3 is 15 residues. J lost 3 bases, V lost 6 bases, and 9 bases had no gene match. Germline CDR1 MNHEY, CDR2 SMNVEV (reference sequence). The CDR3 nucleotides are TGTGCCAGCAGCAGAACAGGGGGCGCGGGCTACGAGCAGTACTTC. Residues: CASSRTGGAGYEQYF.

This rearrangement joins TRBV4-1 to TRBJ2-7; D might be TRBD2 (6 bases). V lost 0 bases and J lost 1, with 13 bases in between. This CDR3 is 16 amino acids long. Germline V gene data show CDR1 as MGHRA and CDR2 as YSYEKL. The CDR3 loop is CASSQDMGLRSYEQYF. The CDR3, as DNA: TGCGCCAGCAGCCAAGATATGGGACTTAGGTCCTACGAGCAGTACTTC.

V gene TRBV2 combines with J gene TRBJ2-1, with TRBD2 as a possible D gene (5 bases). With 8 bases removed from V and 3 bases from J, the gap between germline ends came to 20 bases. CDR1 is SNHLY and CDR2 is FYNNEI in the germline V gene. The CDR3 covers 16 residues. DNA for the CDR3: TGTGCCAGCTCCCCATATCCCATAGGACTCTACAATGAGCAGTTCTTC. It specifies CASSPYPIGLYNEQFF.

The rearrangement uses TRBV4-3 and TRBJ2-3; 7 nucleotides align to TRBD2. Germline-derived CDR1 and CDR2 are LGHNA and YSLEER. The CDR3 has 16 residues. J was trimmed by 3 bases and V by 0 bases; bases with no gene match: 6. CDR3 nucleotide sequence: TGCGCCAGCAGCCAAGATCAAACTAGCGCGACAGATACGCAGTATTTT. Protein sequence: CASSQDQTSATDTQYF.

The table lists this clone with a few counts. The CDR3: CASSNQGVSYEQYF. The DNA for the CDR3 is TGTGCCAGCAGCAATCAGGGGGTTTCCTACGAGCAGTACTTC. V usage is TRBV13 and J usage is TRBJ2-7; 7 bases align to TRBD1. CDR3 length equals 14 residues. The germline V gene encodes CDR1 PRHDT and CDR2 FYEKMQ (reference sequence). The V segment lost 5 bases and the J segment 1 base; nucleotides outside the gene matches: 5. Supplemented by reference TRBV13 and TRBJ2-7, the full variable domain reads AAGVIQSPRHLIKEKRETATLKCYPIPRHDTVYWYQQGPGQDPQFLISFYEKMQSDKGSIPDRFSAQQFSDYHSELNMSSLELGDSALYFCASSNQGVSYEQYFGPGTRLTVT.

V and J are TRBV24-1 and TRBJ2-5, with 11 nucleotides matching TRBD1. CDR1 and CDR2 from the germline V gene are KGHDR and SFDVKD. V lost 0 bases and J lost 4; bases outside the gene matches: 3. The CDR3 is 16 residues long. In DNA form, the CDR3 reads TGTGCCACCAGTGATTTGGGGGACAGGGGGGCAGAGACCCAGTACTTC. As protein: CATSDLGDRGAETQYF.

This clone was observed a handful of times. The chain joins TRBV2 to TRBJ2-3, with 8 bases fitting TRBD2. This CDR3 contains 14 residues. Germline CDR1 is SNHLY and CDR2 is FYNNEI. V lost 6 bases to trimming and J lost 3 bases; unmatched junction nucleotides: 5. DNA for the CDR3: TGTGCCAGCAGGACGGGACTAGGAACAGATACGCAGTATTTT. It codes for CASRTGLGTDTQYF.

The V and J genes are TRBV7-2 and TRBJ1-2, with D possibly TRBD1 on 6 matching bases. The CDR3 contains 13 residues. Germline V gene lookup returns CDR1 SGHTA and CDR2 FQGNSA. Trimming left V 5 bases short and J 5 bases short, with 12 bases between. This chain's CDR3 is CASSPDRQYGYTF. The CDR3 region has the DNA TGTGCCAGCAGCCCCGACAGGCAGTATGGCTACACCTTC.

The rearrangement joins TRBV7-3 to TRBJ2-3; 7 bases line up with TRBD2. The CDR3 is made up of 14 amino acids. Trimming removed 2 bases from V and 1 base from J; junction bases left unmatched: 0. Germline V gene lookup returns CDR1 SGHTA and CDR2 FQGTGA. CDR3 protein: CASSLAGGTDTQYF. As DNA, the CDR3 is TGTGCCAGCAGCTTAGCGGGGGGCACAGATACGCAGTATTTT.

J is TRBJ2-1 and V is TRBV5-1, with D maybe TRBD2 (6 bases). This CDR3 is built from 13 residues. CDR1 SGHRS and CDR2 YFSETQ come from the germline V gene. Trimming took 1 base from V and 9 from J, leaving 11 bases between them. The CDR3 loop reads CASSLSGGPEQFF. DNA for the CDR3: TGCGCCAGCAGCTTGAGTGGAGGGCCTGAGCAGTTCTTC.

The chain couples TRBV5-1 to TRBJ2-3; 16 bases match TRBD2. CDR3 length equals 20 residues. The trim removed 4 bases at V and 3 bases at J, leaving 14 bases unmatched. Germline V CDR1 and CDR2: SGHRS, YFSETQ. CDR3 sequence (DNA): TGCGCCAGCAGCCCACTATTCCCCGGGACTAGCGGGAGGGCGACAGATACGCAGTATTTT. It is translated as CASSPLFPGTSGRATDTQYF.

This clone was detected only once. The junction shows a germline mismatch at one end, possibly a read error. This chain links TRBV5-1 with TRBJ2-2, with a tentative D call TRBD2 (5 bases). Per germline, CDR1 SGHRS and CDR2 YFSETQ. The CDR3 loop spans 15 amino acids. The CDR3 DNA follows: TGCGCCAGCAGCCCGGTCGAGGGCATAACCGAGGAGCTGTTTTTT. It encodes CASSPVEGITEELFF. Complete variable domain (other parts from reference TRBV5-1 and TRBJ2-2): KAGVTQTPRYLIKTRGQQVTLSCSPISGHRSVSWYQQTPGQGLQFLFEYFSETQRNKGNFPGRFSGRQFSNSRSEMNVSTLELGDSALYLCASSPVEGITEELFFGEGSRLTVL.

The gene calls are TRBV7-9 and TRBJ2-7; the D gene is possibly TRBD1 (6 bases). Germline CDR1 and CDR2: SEHNR and FQNEAQ (reference sequence). The ends were cut back, 0 bases at V and 5 bases at J, with 11 bases in the middle. The CDR3 loop spans 14 amino acids. CDR3 coding DNA: TGTGCCAGCAGCTTAGCGGGACAAGCCCACGAGCAGTACTTC. Protein: CASSLAGQAHEQYF.

The chain has TRBV4-2 and TRBJ2-3, with a weak D call TRBD2 (5 bases). CDR3 length: 14 amino acids. The V and J ends lost 7 bases and 0 bases respectively, with 11 bases between them. CDR1 and CDR2 (germline): LGHNA, YNFKEQ. Written as DNA, the CDR3 is TGTGCCAGCACCCGGACGGGGAGCACAGATACGCAGTATTTT. As protein: CASTRTGSTDTQYF.

The chain combines TRBV6-5 with TRBJ1-4; 7 nucleotides align to TRBD1. The V segment lost 4 bases and the J segment 8 bases; nucleotides outside the gene matches: 10. The CDR3 sequence is 15 residues long. Germline loops: CDR1 MNHEY, CDR2 SVGAGI. Here the CDR3 DNA reads TGTGCCAGCAGTTCCTCCGGGACAGCCTTGGAAAAACTGTTTTTT. Its translation: CASSSSGTALEKLFF.

The chain couples TRBV27 to TRBJ2-1, with D maybe TRBD2 (6 bases). The germline V and J ends were trimmed by 6 bases and 4 bases, with 10 bases remaining between them. The germline V gene has CDR1 MNHEY and CDR2 SMNVEV (reference sequence). This CDR3 has 13 residues. This CDR3 is CASRPGVYNEQFF. DNA of the CDR3: TGTGCCAGCAGGCCGGGGGTGTACAATGAGCAGTTCTTC.

This chain joins TRBV6-6 and TRBJ1-1; D perhaps matches TRBD1 (5 bases). Germline assignment: CDR1 MNHNY and CDR2 SVGAGI (reference sequence). This CDR3 is built from 11 residues. The CDR3 bases are TGTGCTGCCGGGGGAGGAGGTGAAGCTTTCTTT. Its translation is CAAGGGGEAFF.

At least ten counts were recorded for this clone. V is TRBV9 and J is TRBJ1-2; TRBD1 might be the D (5 bases). The germline V gene has CDR1 SGDLS and CDR2 YYNGEE. The CDR3 totals 14 residues. The V end was cut by 3 bases, the J end by 2 bases, with 11 bases between. CDR3 in DNA: TGTGCCAGCAGCGCCCCGGGGGAGAACTATGGCTACACCTTC. Translating it yields CASSAPGENYGYTF.

The chain joins TRBV4-2 to TRBJ1-5; 12 nucleotides match TRBD1. Trimming at V came to 5 bases and at J to 10 bases, leaving 12 bases not matched to a gene. CDR3 size: 16 residues. Germline loops: CDR1 LGHNA, CDR2 YNFKEQ. The CDR3 region has the DNA TGTGCCAGCAGCTCCCGGGACAGGGGGCTCCAGGAACCCCAGCATTTT. Translating it yields CASSSRDRGLQEPQHF.

The chain employs TRBV5-4 and TRBJ1-6; 10 bases align to TRBD1. This CDR3 is built from 17 residues. V gave up 4 bases and J gave up 5 bases; unmatched junction bases: 9. Germline CDR1 reads SGHNT; CDR2 reads YYREEE (reference sequence). The CDR3 sequence is CASSRPGTGVDNSPLHF. The CDR3, as DNA: TGTGCCAGCAGCCGTCCCGGGACAGGGGTTGATAATTCACCCCTCCACTTT. Full variable domain (rest looked up from reference TRBV5-4 and TRBJ1-6): ETGVTQSPTHLIKTRGQQVTLRCSSQSGHNTVSWYQQALGQGPQFIFQYYREEENGRGNFPPRFSGLQFPNYSSELNVNALELDDSALYLCASSRPGTGVDNSPLHFGNGTRLTVT.

The chain uses TRBV5-1 and TRBJ2-5; D is perhaps TRBD1 (6 bases). The germline V gene encodes CDR1 SGHRS and CDR2 YFSETQ. This CDR3 has 16 residues. Trimming cost V 3 bases and J 2 bases, with 17 bases left between them. DNA of the CDR3: TGCGCCAGCAGCTGGTCCCCGACAGGATTACAAGAGACCCAGTACTTC. Translated: CASSWSPTGLQETQYF.

There are a few counts of this clone. V usage is TRBV9 and J usage is TRBJ2-6, with 7 bases that match TRBD1. Per germline, CDR1 SGDLS and CDR2 YYNGEE. The V and J ends lost 4 bases and 2 bases, in that order; junction bases with no gene match: 12. The CDR3 runs to 18 residues. Written as DNA, the CDR3 is TGTGCCAGCAGCACGGGACAGTTAGGTCCGGCTGGGGCCAACGTCCTGACTTTC. Translated: CASSTGQLGPAGANVLTF.

This chain connects TRBV29-1 to TRBJ1-2; 7 bases agree with TRBD1. The length of the CDR3 is 14 residues. Germline CDR1 is SQVTM and CDR2 is ANQGSEA. The ends lost 4 bases at V and 6 bases at J; junction bases unmatched: 11. CDR3 bases: TGCAGCGTTGCTTCGATCGACAGGGACGATGGCTACACCTTC. Amino acids: CSVASIDRDDGYTF.

The V gene is TRBV7-9, the J gene TRBJ2-3; 7 bases agree with TRBD1. The length of the CDR3 is 15 residues. J was trimmed by 1 base and V by 5 bases; bases with no gene match: 6. The germline V gene has CDR1 SEHNR and CDR2 FQNEAQ (reference sequence). CDR3 coding DNA: TGTGCCAGCAGCCCCATCGGACAGGGCACAGATACGCAGTATTTT. Translated, it gives CASSPIGQGTDTQYF.

The chain links TRBV6-5 to TRBJ2-1; 9 nucleotides line up with TRBD1. CDR3 length: 15 residues. V gave up 6 bases and J gave up 5 bases; unmatched junction bases: 8. Germline loops: CDR1 MNHEY, CDR2 SVGAGI. In nucleotides, the CDR3 is TGTGCCAGCAGGCCAGGACAGGGGTGGAACAATGAGCAGTTCTTC. Its protein product is CASRPGQGWNNEQFF.